The 18 T cell receptor beta chains reported below all come from one sample, sequenced in a study of Ad26.COV2.S vaccination and SARS-CoV-2 variants. Generated by immunoSEQ multiplex PCR, the TCRdb table keeps only in-frame clones and is missing some. The data contain 350,000 to 500,000 clones, 90% of them seen just once; the ten biggest clones take up about 4.4%. Treatment defined: 19 received Ad26.COV2.S at low or high dose, single or two shots; several received placebo; per-sample allocation not given. Material that was analyzed had been drawn on day 63 after the first vaccine or placebo injection. The material sequenced was peripheral blood, taken in a trial of Ad26.COV2.S vaccine versus placebo. Receptors originate from a person aged 18-65 years who received the Ad26.COV2.S COVID-19 vaccine or a placebo.

DNA of the CDR3: TGTGCCAGCAGCCCCGATGGGGGGACGCGGACCTACGAGCAGTACTTC. Translation gives CASSPDGGTRTYEQYF. The chain couples TRBV9 to TRBJ2-7; tentative D call: TRBD2 (6 bases). Trimming removed 4 bases at V and 2 bases at J, with 19 bases between. CDR3 length: 16 residues. Germline V gene sequence: CDR1 SGDLS, CDR2 YYNGEE.

The chain links TRBV10-3 to TRBJ1-2; TRBD1 matches at 7 bases. The CDR3 spans 13 residues. Looked up from germline, CDR1 is ENHRY and CDR2 is SYGVKD. J was trimmed by 4 bases and V by 4 bases; bases with no gene match: 3. CDR3 bases: TGTGCCATCAGTGCACAGGGGATCTATGGCTACACCTTC. Residues: CAISAQGIYGYTF.

The chain employs TRBV27 and TRBJ2-1, with TRBD2 matching 9 bases. CDR3 size: 19 residues. V dropped 7 bases and J dropped 0; count of bases not matched to a gene: 16. Germline CDR1 reads MNHEY; CDR2 reads SMNVEV (reference sequence). This CDR3 is CASKGGGRGRGSSYNEQFF. CDR3 sequence (DNA): TGTGCCAGCAAAGGGGGTGGACGCGGGAGGGGAAGCTCCTACAATGAGCAGTTCTTC.

This clone was seen just once. The chain joins TRBV27 to TRBJ2-3; TRBD2 is a possible D gene (6 bases). Trimming took off 11 bases at V and 0 bases at J, with 15 bases between the two ends. CDR3 size: 14 residues. From germline, CDR1 is MNHEY and CDR2 SMNVEV (reference sequence). The CDR3 spells CAAGGAVSTDTQYF. The CDR3 DNA follows: TGTGCCGCCGGGGGAGCGGTGAGCACAGATACGCAGTATTTT.

V gene TRBV4-3 combines with J gene TRBJ2-1; D not resolved. V was trimmed by 0 bases and J by 0 bases, leaving 3 bases between them. CDR1 LGHNA and CDR2 YSLEER come from the germline V gene. The CDR3 length is 14 residues. As DNA, the CDR3 is TGCGCCAGCAGCCAAGAGAGCTCCTACAATGAGCAGTTCTTC. It yields the protein CASSQESSYNEQFF.

The CDR3 loop is CASSRGIAEQFF. In DNA, the CDR3 is TGTGCCAGCAGCCGAGGGATCGCTGAGCAGTTCTTC. The chain links TRBV7-2 to TRBJ2-1; tentative D call: TRBD2 (5 bases). With 5 bases removed from V and 9 bases from J, the gap between germline ends came to 11 bases. Germline CDR1 reads SGHTA; CDR2 reads FQGNSA. The CDR3 runs to 12 residues.

The chain combines TRBV4-3 with TRBJ2-1, with TRBD2 identical over 9 bases. CDR1 and CDR2 (germline): LGHNA, YSLEER. V gave up 1 base and J gave up 9 bases; unmatched junction bases: 7. The CDR3 runs to 15 residues. In DNA, the CDR3 is TGCGCCAGCAGCCAAGGGGGACTAGCTACGACTGAGCAGTTCTTC. This sequence encodes CASSQGGLATTEQFF.

The chain employs TRBV25-1 and TRBJ2-1, with 9 bases matching TRBD2. The CDR3 runs to 18 residues. Germline loops: CDR1 MGHDK, CDR2 SYGVNS. V dropped 0 bases and J dropped 4; count of bases not matched to a gene: 10. CDR3 coding DNA: TGTGCCAGCAGTGAATATCCCCGGCCTAGCGGGATTTACAATGAGCAGTTCTTC. Its protein is CASSEYPRPSGIYNEQFF. The complete variable domain, with remaining parts taken from reference TRBV25-1 and TRBJ2-1, reads EADIYQTPRYLVIGTGKKITLECSQTMGHDKMYWYQQDPGMELHLIHYSYGVNSTEKGDLSSESTVSRIRTEHFPLTLESARPSHTSQYLCASSEYPRPSGIYNEQFFGPGTRLTVL.

This clone appeared once. The CDR3 DNA is TGTGCCAGCACCTCGGCCTCGACAGATACGCAGTATTTT. Its translation is CASTSASTDTQYF. The V call is TRBV28, the J call TRBJ2-3; D uncertain. The CDR3 loop spans 13 amino acids. The germline V gene encodes CDR1 MDHEN and CDR2 SYDVKM. V lost 7 bases and J lost 3, with 11 bases in between.

The V call is TRBV7-6, the J call TRBJ2-1; the match to TRBD2 covers 7 bases. This CDR3 is built from 19 residues. The junction had 25 bases not matched to a gene; V was cut back by 5 bases and J by 9 bases. Germline CDR1 reads SGHVS; CDR2 reads FNYEAQ. For the CDR3, the DNA is TGTGCCAGCAGCACACCGGGACTTACAACCGCGGGGGAAAATCTTGAGCAGTTCTTC. This sequence encodes CASSTPGLTTAGENLEQFF. Based on the CDR3 plus reference TRBV7-6 and TRBJ2-1, the full variable domain is GAGVSQSPRYKVTKRGQDVALRCDPISGHVSLYWYRQALGQGPEFLTYFNYEAQQDKSGLPNDRFSAERPEGSISTLTIQRTEQRDSAMYRCASSTPGLTTAGENLEQFFGPGTRLTVL.

The chain is built from TRBV7-2 and TRBJ2-1; 8 positions match TRBD2. CDR3 size: 14 residues. J lost 8 bases, V lost 2 bases, and 5 bases had no gene match. The V gene's germline CDR1 is SGHTA and CDR2 FQGNSA. The CDR3 coding sequence is TGTGCCAGCAGCTTAACCCCGACTAGCGATGAGCAGTTCTTC. The encoded protein is CASSLTPTSDEQFF. The full variable domain, completed using reference TRBV7-2 and TRBJ2-1, is GAGVSQSPSNKVTEKGKDVELRCDPISGHTALYWYRQSLGQGLEFLIYFQGNSAPDKSGLPSDRFSAERTGGSVSTLTIQRTQQEDSAVYLCASSLTPTSDEQFFGPGTRLTVL.

This clone was seen only once. The V call is TRBV5-1, the J call TRBJ2-7; 11 bases map to TRBD1. Looked up from germline, CDR1 is SGHRS and CDR2 is YFSETQ. This CDR3 region has 16 residues. Unmatched junction bases numbered 7, after V lost 0 bases and J lost 5 bases. CDR3 coding DNA: TGCGCCAGCAGCTTGGTCTCCGGGACAGGGGGAGACGAGCAGTACTTC. It yields the protein CASSLVSGTGGDEQYF.

This sequence joins TRBV5-5 and TRBJ2-3, with D tentatively TRBD1 (7 bases). The CDR3 totals 15 residues. Germline CDR1 is SGHKS and CDR2 is YYEKEE (reference sequence). V lost 4 bases, J lost 2 bases, and 14 bases lay in between. The CDR3 loop reads CASSAGQSDTDTQYF. CDR3 bases: TGTGCCAGCAGCGCGGGACAGTCTGACACAGATACGCAGTATTTT.

This clone was observed a few times. This chain connects TRBV27 to TRBJ2-7, with D tentatively TRBD2 (6 bases). This CDR3 contains 13 residues. Trimming removed 8 bases from V and 3 bases from J, with 14 bases in between. The germline gives CDR1 MNHEY, CDR2 SMNVEV (reference sequence). The CDR3 DNA reads as TGTGCCAGCGGGGGGAAGACCTTCTACGAGCAGTACTTC. This codes for CASGGKTFYEQYF.

As for this clone: The same CDR3 also results from other DNA sequences found in this sample. The CDR3 DNA reads as TGTGCCAGTAGTATAGGGCTAGCGGGATACGAGCAGTACTTC. Translating gives CASSIGLAGYEQYF. The chain combines TRBV19 with TRBJ2-7, with 9 bases fitting TRBD2. CDR3 length equals 14 residues. J gave up 4 bases and V 1 base, and 2 bases lay outside the gene matches. Germline assignment: CDR1 LNHDA and CDR2 SQIVND (reference sequence). Looking up the rest from reference TRBV19 and TRBJ2-7 gives the full variable domain: DGGITQSPKYLFRKEGQNVTLSCEQNLNHDAMYWYRQDPGQGLRLIYYSQIVNDFQKGDIAEGYSVSREKKESFPLTVTSAQKNPTAFYLCASSIGLAGYEQYFGPGTRLTVT.

The chain has TRBV4-2 and TRBJ2-7, with 8 bases that match TRBD2. CDR1 is LGHNA and CDR2 is YNFKEQ in the germline V gene. CDR3 size: 16 residues. V dropped 0 bases and J dropped 5; count of bases not matched to a gene: 9. DNA of the CDR3: TGTGCCAGCAGCCAAGATAGGGCGGGAGGCCCCCACGAGCAGTACTTC. As protein: CASSQDRAGGPHEQYF.

The CDR3 loop reads CASSLVGGRTYNEQFF. The CDR3 DNA sequence: TGTGCCAGCAGCTTAGTTGGGGGAAGGACCTACAATGAGCAGTTCTTC. The chain is built from TRBV13 and TRBJ2-1; D possibly uses TRBD1 or TRBD2 (5 bases each). This CDR3 has 16 residues. Trimming removed 1 base at V and 2 bases at J, with 12 bases between. The germline CDR1 and CDR2 sequences are PRHDT and FYEKMQ (reference sequence).

The genes are TRBV3-1 (or the pseudogene TRBV3-2) and TRBJ2-7, with D possibly matching TRBD2 (6 bases). The length of the CDR3 is 16 residues. Germline CDR1 reads LGHDT; CDR2 reads YNNKEL (reference sequence). The ends were cut back, 3 bases at V and 1 base at J, with 16 bases in the middle. The CDR3 sequence: CASSQGGLYLSYEQYF. In DNA form, the CDR3 reads TGTGCCAGCAGCCAGGGGGGACTGTATCTTTCCTACGAGCAGTACTTC.